The 20 T cell receptor beta chains given below trace back to one sample, sequenced in a study of immune evolution from preneoplasia to lung adenocarcinoma (dated by TCRdb to the early 2020s). The receptor library was made with the immunoSEQ multiplex PCR assay. TCRdb took this table from immuneACCESS and kept in-frame rearrangements with V and J called. Such tables lack part of the clones; where checked against another copy, unresolved V genes explain under half of the gap, and the rest is unexplained. The sample yields almost 5,000 clones; 65% to 80% were counted once. Of the sample, approximately 6.6% is held by the ten largest clones. Sequencing was performed on FFPE minimally invasive lung adenocarcinoma tissue. The sample's cell subset or site label, in plain terms: micro-invasive lung adenocarcinoma (MIA). The receptor set was obtained from a person aged 45-69 years with lung adenocarcinoma.

This clone was seen a handful of times. The V and J genes are TRBV28 and TRBJ1-1; D remains unclear. This CDR3 comprises 14 residues. Trimming cost V 4 bases and J 2 bases, with 11 bases left between them. Germline loops: CDR1 MDHEN, CDR2 SYDVKM. The CDR3, as DNA: TGTGCCAGCAGTTGGTACAGTGATAACACTGAAGCTTTCTTT. This encodes CASSWYSDNTEAFF. Variable domain in full (rest from reference TRBV28 and TRBJ1-1): DVKVTQSSRYLVKRTGEKVFLECVQDMDHENMFWYRQDPGLGLRLIYFSYDVKMKEKGDIPEGYSVSREKKERFSLILESASTNQTSMYLCASSWYSDNTEAFFGQGTRLTVV.

The V call is TRBV27, the J call TRBJ1-2, with D possibly matching TRBD1 (5 bases). Germline CDR1 reads MNHEY; CDR2 reads SMNVEV (reference sequence). The CDR3 contains 14 residues. V was trimmed by 2 bases and J by 5 bases, leaving 12 bases between them. The CDR3 reads CASSLLGEDYGYTF. CDR3 nucleotides: TGTGCCAGCAGTTTACTAGGGGAGGATTATGGCTACACCTTC.

This chain links TRBV7-7 with TRBJ2-5; possible D gene TRBD2, 5 bases. The V end was cut by 4 bases, the J end by 5 bases, with 11 bases between. CDR3 size: 13 residues. Germline V CDR1 and CDR2: SSHAT, FNYEAQ (reference sequence). The chain's CDR3 is CASSYVRGETQYF. In DNA form, the CDR3 reads TGTGCCAGCAGCTATGTCCGAGGGGAGACCCAGTACTTC.

The rearrangement uses TRBV15 and TRBJ1-5, with a tentative D call TRBD1 (6 bases). This CDR3 comprises 18 residues. The ends were cut back, 0 bases at V and 1 base at J, with 16 bases in the middle. CDR1 is LNHNV and CDR2 is YYDKDF in the germline V gene (reference sequence). The CDR3 region is CATSRDRGRSLSNQPQHF. The CDR3 coding sequence is TGTGCCACCAGCAGAGATCGGGGGCGGAGCCTAAGCAATCAGCCCCAGCATTTT.

As for this clone: This same CDR3 is encoded by further DNA sequences in the sample. This chain joins TRBV2 and TRBJ1-1; 10 bases align to TRBD1. Per germline, CDR1 SNHLY and CDR2 FYNNEI. V lost 6 bases, J lost 0 bases, and 13 bases stayed unmatched. The CDR3 runs to 18 residues. The CDR3 nucleotides read TGTGCCAGCAGCTTCTCTTGGACAGGGGGGACCATGAACACTGAAGCTTTCTTT. This translates into CASSFSWTGGTMNTEAFF.

This clone was picked up a small number of times. This chain uses TRBV7-8 with TRBJ2-5; TRBD2 matches 7 bases. The V gene's germline CDR1 is SGHVS and CDR2 FQNEAQ. CDR3 length: 16 residues. V lost 0 bases, J lost 5 bases, and 9 bases stayed unmatched. CDR3 in amino acids: CASSLAFFVGGETQYF. CDR3 nucleotides: TGTGCCAGCAGCTTAGCCTTCTTCGTGGGAGGGGAGACCCAGTACTTC.

J is TRBJ2-7 and V is TRBV5-1; 9 positions agree with TRBD2. This CDR3 contains 15 residues. The junction had 3 bases not matched to a gene; V was cut back by 0 bases and J by 2 bases. Germline assignment: CDR1 SGHRS and CDR2 YFSETQ. The CDR3 sequence: CASSLATSGPYEQYF. CDR3 coding DNA: TGCGCCAGCAGCTTGGCGACTAGCGGACCCTACGAGCAGTACTTC.

In nucleotides, the CDR3 is TGTGCCAGCAGCCCACAGGGATCCTACGACACAGATACGCAGTATTTT. As protein: CASSPQGSYDTDTQYF. J is TRBJ2-3 and V is TRBV11-2; weak D call: TRBD1 (6 bases). Germline CDR1 is SGHAT and CDR2 is FQNNGV. The V and J ends lost 5 bases and 2 bases respectively, with 17 bases between them. CDR3 length: 16 residues.

This chain connects TRBV28 to TRBJ2-7; 8 nucleotides match TRBD2. Unmatched junction bases numbered 7, after V lost 3 bases and J lost 0 bases. CDR1 is MDHEN and CDR2 is SYDVKM in the germline V gene. This CDR3 has 16 residues. The CDR3, as DNA: TGTGCCAGCAGTTTTCATCTAGCGGGTCTCTCCTACGAGCAGTACTTC. The encoded protein is CASSFHLAGLSYEQYF.

V and J are TRBV29-1 and TRBJ2-7; a weak D match, TRBD1 (5 bases). The V gene's germline CDR1 is SQVTM and CDR2 ANQGSEA. Trimming left V 3 bases short and J 0 bases short, with 9 bases between. The CDR3 has 13 amino acids. The CDR3 loop is CSVETESSYEQYF. The CDR3 nucleotides are TGCAGCGTTGAGACAGAGAGCTCCTACGAGCAGTACTTC.

This clone was counted a few times. V and J are TRBV7-6 and TRBJ2-3; the D gene is possibly TRBD2 (5 bases). CDR3 size: 13 residues. Germline CDR1 SGHVS, CDR2 FNYEAQ. Trimming pared 3 bases from V and 4 bases from J, leaving 8 bases between. CDR3 DNA: TGTGCCAGCAGCTTTCCGAGGGCAGATACGCAGTATTTT. As protein: CASSFPRADTQYF.

This clone has more than one count but fewer than ten. V usage is TRBV29-1 and J usage is TRBJ1-2; no clear D. Germline CDR1 is SQVTM and CDR2 is ANQGSEA. The V end was cut by 3 bases, the J end by 4 bases, with 9 bases between. CDR3 length: 12 amino acids. CDR3 DNA sequence: TGCAGCGTTGAGACCAGCCTCTATGGCTACACCTTC. The encoded protein is CSVETSLYGYTF.

The CDR3 spells CASSDRQGAGNTIYF. For the CDR3, the DNA is TGCGCCAGCAGTGACAGACAGGGGGCTGGAAACACCATATATTTT. The V gene is TRBV5-1, the J gene TRBJ1-3; 9 bases are shared with TRBD1. This CDR3 comprises 15 residues. Germline V lookup: CDR1 SGHRS, CDR2 YFSETQ. The ends lost 5 bases at V and 2 bases at J; junction bases unmatched: 5.

This rearrangement joins TRBV7-9 to TRBJ1-2, with D uncertain. Trimming pared 1 base from V and 9 bases from J, leaving 12 bases between. This CDR3 spans 13 amino acids. Looked up from germline, CDR1 is SEHNR and CDR2 is FQNEAQ (reference sequence). This CDR3 is CASSLDSGLSYTF. The DNA for the CDR3 is TGTGCCAGCAGCTTAGATTCCGGGTTAAGCTACACCTTC.

V usage is TRBV5-1 and J usage is TRBJ2-2, with D perhaps matching TRBD2 (6 bases). V dropped 3 bases and J dropped 2 bases, with 11 bases sitting between them. The CDR3 contains 15 residues. Per germline, CDR1 SGHRS and CDR2 YFSETQ. The CDR3 nucleotides are TGCGCCAGCAGCTCGGGACTGGGAAACACCGGGGAGCTGTTTTTT. This codes for CASSSGLGNTGELFF.

The J gene is TRBJ2-3, the V gene TRBV6-5, with a weak D call TRBD1 (5 bases). Per the germline V gene, CDR1 is MNHEY and CDR2 is SVGAGI. The V end lost 6 bases, the J end lost 0 bases, and 7 bases lay between the germline ends. The CDR3 extends over 13 amino acids. The CDR3 sequence is CASRGESTDTQYF. CDR3 DNA: TGTGCCAGCAGAGGGGAAAGCACAGATACGCAGTATTTT.

This sequence joins TRBV18 and TRBJ1-2, with 10 bases that match TRBD1. V lost 2 bases to trimming and J lost 4 bases; unmatched junction nucleotides: 7. Germline V gene lookup returns CDR1 KGHSH and CDR2 LQKENI. This CDR3 comprises 16 residues. Written as DNA, the CDR3 is TGTGCCAGCTCACCAAACGGGGACAGGGGATTCTATGGCTACACCTTC. The encoded protein is CASSPNGDRGFYGYTF.

The CDR3 loop is CASSPIPARSEQYF. The CDR3 region has the DNA TGTGCCAGCAGCCCCATACCCGCAAGGAGTGAGCAGTACTTC. V gene TRBV7-2 combines with J gene TRBJ2-7, with D uncertain. V lost 5 bases, J lost 7 bases, and 18 bases lay in between. The CDR3 length is 14 residues. Germline V lookup: CDR1 SGHTA, CDR2 FQGNSA.

The gene calls are TRBV29-1 and TRBJ1-2; D perhaps matches TRBD1 (5 bases). CDR3 size: 12 residues. Germline V CDR1 and CDR2: SQVTM, ANQGSEA. V shed 3 bases and J shed 7 bases, with 12 bases lying between them. For the CDR3, the DNA is TGCAGCGTTGAGGACACCTCCGGTGGCTACACCTTC. This encodes CSVEDTSGGYTF.

The J gene is TRBJ1-1, the V gene TRBV28; D is perhaps TRBD1 (6 bases). The germline gives CDR1 MDHEN, CDR2 SYDVKM. CDR3 length: 14 residues. V was clipped by 6 bases and J by 4 bases, with 15 bases between them. CDR3 amino acids: CASSPTGQVTEAFF. The DNA of the CDR3 is TGTGCCAGCAGCCCGACAGGTCAGGTCACTGAAGCTTTCTTT.